Below, 12 T cell receptor beta chains from the same sample are listed, as sequenced in a study of OX40 agonist ivuxolimab in advanced cancers. The assay was immunoSEQ multiplex PCR, and TCRdb's table has in-frame clones only and misses some. Of 70,000 to 85,000 clones in the sample, 65% to 90% were seen once. The sequenced sample was CD4+ or CD8+ T cells sorted from blood, obtained in a trial of the OX40 agonist ivuxolimab. These receptors all come from an adult with an advanced solid tumor such as melanoma, head and neck, liver or kidney cancer.

This clone was counted between two and nine times. The chain is built from TRBV18 and TRBJ2-3, with TRBD2 matching 12 bases. From germline, CDR1 is KGHSH and CDR2 LQKENI. CDR3 length: 17 amino acids. V lost 1 base to trimming and J lost 6 bases; unmatched junction nucleotides: 8. The chain's CDR3 is CASSPRPSGGADDTQYF. CDR3 nucleotides: TGTGCCAGCTCACCACGTCCTAGCGGGGGGGCGGACGATACGCAGTATTTT.

The V gene is TRBV27, the J gene TRBJ1-2; D remains unclear. The V end lost 4 bases, the J end lost 5 bases, and 8 bases lay between the germline ends. Germline V gene data show CDR1 as MNHEY and CDR2 as SMNVEV (reference sequence). The CDR3 runs 12 residues. The CDR3 coding sequence is TGTGCCAGCAGTTCTCGGACTTATGGCTACACCTTC. It translates to CASSSRTYGYTF.

The V gene is TRBV11-2, the J gene TRBJ2-7; 7 bases line up with TRBD2. Trimming removed 0 bases from V and 2 bases from J; junction bases left unmatched: 1. The germline V gene encodes CDR1 SGHAT and CDR2 FQNNGV. This CDR3 has 14 amino acids. This CDR3 reads CASSLERGTYEQYF. The CDR3 bases are TGTGCCAGCAGCTTAGAGCGGGGGACCTACGAGCAGTACTTC.

This chain joins TRBV28 and TRBJ2-2; D unclear. Germline-derived CDR1 and CDR2 are MDHEN and SYDVKM. Trimming took off 11 bases at V and 7 bases at J, with 20 bases between the two ends. CDR3 size: 14 residues. CDR3 sequence: CACHSARAIGELFF. CDR3 coding DNA: TGTGCCTGCCATAGTGCGCGCGCGATCGGGGAGCTGTTTTTT.

The CDR3 DNA sequence: TGTGCCAGCAGCTCCAACAGCTTGAGGTTGGGCGGGGAGCTGTTTTTT. It encodes CASSSNSLRLGGELFF. The genes are TRBV5-5 and TRBJ2-2; D call uncertain. Germline assignment: CDR1 SGHKS and CDR2 YYEKEE (reference sequence). Trimming removed 3 bases at V and 7 bases at J, with 19 bases between. The CDR3 loop spans 16 amino acids.

This sequence joins TRBV4-2 and TRBJ2-5, with 10 bases lining up with TRBD1. After removal of 1 base from V and 5 bases from J, the junction contained 7 bases not matched to a gene. CDR1 LGHNA and CDR2 YNFKEQ come from the germline V gene. The CDR3 extends over 16 amino acids. This CDR3 is CASSQVSGTGEETQYF. The CDR3 nucleotides read TGTGCCAGCAGCCAAGTAAGCGGGACAGGGGAGGAGACCCAGTACTTC.

The CDR3 loop is CASSEDRAGREKLFF. In nucleotides, the CDR3 is TGTGCCAGCAGTGAAGACCGGGCAGGGAGGGAAAAACTGTTTTTT. The chain uses TRBV2 and TRBJ1-4; D may be TRBD1 (5 bases). The ends were cut back, 1 base at V and 8 bases at J, with 14 bases in the middle. Per germline, CDR1 SNHLY and CDR2 FYNNEI. The CDR3 sequence is 15 residues long.

The V and J genes are TRBV19 and TRBJ2-1; TRBD2 matches at 12 bases. Germline-derived CDR1 and CDR2 are LNHDA and SQIVND (reference sequence). The V gene end was trimmed by 11 bases and the J gene end by 9 bases; junction bases not matched to a gene: 14. The CDR3 loop spans 15 amino acids. DNA for the CDR3: TGTGCCTTCATCGCCGGGACTAGCGGGTTGGGTGAGCAGTTCTTC. It is translated as CAFIAGTSGLGEQFF.

This clone was seen only once. V gene TRBV28 combines with J gene TRBJ2-7; 12 nucleotides align to TRBD2. V shed 2 bases, J shed 6 bases, and the junction held 14 bases outside the gene matches. The CDR3 contains 18 residues. Germline lookup yields CDR1 MDHEN and CDR2 SYDVKM. Here the CDR3 DNA reads TGTGCCAGCAGTTTAAGGGACGGAAGACTAGCGGGAGCCGGCGAGCAGTACTTC. Protein product: CASSLRDGRLAGAGEQYF.

The chain is built from TRBV7-2 and TRBJ2-7, with 9 bases fitting TRBD1. CDR1 and CDR2 from the germline V gene are SGHTA and FQGNSA. The J segment lost 6 bases and the V segment lost 5 bases, leaving 5 bases of the junction unmatched. The CDR3 consists of 13 residues. The CDR3 DNA reads TGTGCCAGCAGCCGGGACAGGGTGGGCGAGCAGTACTTC. This codes for CASSRDRVGEQYF.

This chain connects TRBV5-1 to TRBJ1-5; 7 bases map to TRBD1. V was pared by 4 bases and J by 5 bases, with 12 bases of the junction left unmatched. Germline loops: CDR1 SGHRS, CDR2 YFSETQ. CDR3 length: 16 residues. CDR3 sequence reads: CASSLFPGQPDQPQHF. The CDR3 nucleotides are TGCGCCAGCAGCCTCTTTCCGGGACAGCCCGATCAGCCCCAGCATTTT.

The chain uses TRBV6-5 and TRBJ1-1; no clear D. The CDR3 is 13 residues long. Germline values: CDR1 MNHEY, CDR2 SVGAGI. Trimming stripped 7 bases from V and 2 bases from J, with 11 bases between. The CDR3 DNA follows: TGTGCCAGCATCACGGAATCCAACACTGAAGCTTTCTTT. It encodes CASITESNTEAFF.